This TCR beta chain was found in a study of beta chain features in type 1 diabetes. CDR1 and CDR2 from the germline V gene are LGHNA and YNFKEQ. V lost 4 bases and J lost 4; bases outside the gene matches: 10. CDR3 size: 15 residues. Sequencing targeted expressed TCRB transcripts, as all isolated RNA had been reverse transcribed. The protocol was immunoSEQ multiplex PCR, while the TCRdb copy is restricted to in-frame clones and leaves out a portion. Seen here are under 500,000 clones, approximately 28% observed once, and the top ten hold about 0.065%. The chain has TRBV4-2 and TRBJ2-7, with 7 bases fitting TRBD1. This TCR was sampled from a man younger than 35 in good health. The sample consisted of naive CD4+ T cells from blood. The DNA for the CDR3 is TGTGCCAGCAGCCCTACCCCCACAGGGGCTTACGAGCAGTACTTC. Translating gives CASSPTPTGAYEQYF.